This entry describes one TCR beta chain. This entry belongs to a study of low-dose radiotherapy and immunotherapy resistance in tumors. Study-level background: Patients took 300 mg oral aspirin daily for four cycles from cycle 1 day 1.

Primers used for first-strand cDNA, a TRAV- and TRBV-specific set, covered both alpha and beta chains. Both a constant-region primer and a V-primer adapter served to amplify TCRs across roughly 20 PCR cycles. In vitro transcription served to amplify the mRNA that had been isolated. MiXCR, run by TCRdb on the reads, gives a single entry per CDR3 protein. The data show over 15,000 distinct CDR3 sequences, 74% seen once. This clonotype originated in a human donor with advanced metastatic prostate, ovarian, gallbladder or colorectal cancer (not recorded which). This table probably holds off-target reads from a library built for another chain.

The CDR3: CASRGTGWGYGYTF. DNA for the CDR3: TGTGCCAGCAGAGGGACAGGGTGGGGCTATGGCTACACCTTC. The chain is built from TRBV7-2 and TRBJ1-2, with 9 bases aligning to TRBD1. The CDR3 loop spans 14 amino acids. CDR1 is SGHTA, CDR2 FQGNSA, per germline. V lost 6 bases, J lost 4 bases, and 6 bases stayed unmatched.